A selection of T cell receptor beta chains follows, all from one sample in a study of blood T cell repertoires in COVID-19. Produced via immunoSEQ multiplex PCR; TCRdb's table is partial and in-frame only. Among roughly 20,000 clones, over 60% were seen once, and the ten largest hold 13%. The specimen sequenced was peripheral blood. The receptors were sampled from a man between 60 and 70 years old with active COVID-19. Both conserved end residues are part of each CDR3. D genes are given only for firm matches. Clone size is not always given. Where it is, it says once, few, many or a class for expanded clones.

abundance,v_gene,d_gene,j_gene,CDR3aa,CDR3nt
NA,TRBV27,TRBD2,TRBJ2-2,CASARTSGTGELFF,TGTGCCAGCGCGCGGACTAGCGGCACCGGGGAGCTGTTTTTT
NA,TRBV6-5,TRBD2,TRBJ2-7,CASRTTSGSYEQYF,TGTGCCAGCAGAACGACTAGCGGGAGCTACGAGCAGTACTTC
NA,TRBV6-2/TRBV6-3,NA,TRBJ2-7,CASSLPSDGNEQYF,TGTGCCAGCAGCCTACCTAGCGACGGGAACGAGCAGTACTTC
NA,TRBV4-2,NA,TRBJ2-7,CASSAQRGGSNYEQYF,TGTGCCAGCAGCGCCCAACGTGGCGGGTCAAATTACGAGCAGTACTTC
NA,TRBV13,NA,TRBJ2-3,CASSLGASARTDTQYF,TGTGCCAGCAGCTTAGGCGCCAGCGCCCGCACAGATACGCAGTATTTT
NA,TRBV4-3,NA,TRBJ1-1,CASSQAGREAFF,TGCGCCAGCAGCCAAGCGGGTCGTGAAGCTTTCTTT
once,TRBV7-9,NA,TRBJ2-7,CASSSGLFVGEQYF,TGTGCCAGCAGCTCGGGACTTTTTGTGGGTGAGCAGTACTTC
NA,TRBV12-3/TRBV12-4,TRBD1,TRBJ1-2,CASSHDRVHGYTF,TGTGCCAGCAGCCACGACAGGGTGCATGGCTACACCTTC
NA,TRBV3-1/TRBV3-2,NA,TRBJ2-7,CASSRASYEQYF,TGTGCCAGCAGCCGGGCGTCCTACGAGCAGTACTTC
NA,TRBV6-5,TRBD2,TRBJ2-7,CALRGLAGGPGEQYF,TGTGCCCTAAGGGGACTAGCGGGAGGGCCCGGGGAGCAGTACTTC
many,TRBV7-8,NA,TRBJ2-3,CASSFPADTQYF,TGTGCCAGCAGCTTTCCCGCGGATACGCAGTATTTT
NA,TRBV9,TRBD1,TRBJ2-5,CASSPTGARETQYF,TGTGCCAGCAGCCCGACAGGGGCGCGAGAGACCCAGTACTTC
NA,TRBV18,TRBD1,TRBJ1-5,CASSTAGQGGQPQHF,TGTGCCAGCTCAACCGCGGGACAGGGTGGTCAGCCCCAGCATTTT
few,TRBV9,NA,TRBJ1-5,CASSGGLNQPQHF,TGTGCCAGCAGTGGTGGGCTCAATCAGCCCCAGCATTTT
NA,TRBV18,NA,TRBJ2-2,CASSPSAGAGELFF,TGTGCCAGCTCACCGTCTGCCGGGGCCGGGGAGCTGTTTTTT
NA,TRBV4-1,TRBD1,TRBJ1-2,CASSHARTGGAVGYTF,TGCGCCAGCAGCCACGCCAGGACAGGGGGCGCCGTTGGCTACACCTTC
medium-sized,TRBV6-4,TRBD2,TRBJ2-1,CASSELAGEHNEQFF,TGTGCCAGCAGTGAACTAGCGGGAGAGCACAATGAGCAGTTCTTC
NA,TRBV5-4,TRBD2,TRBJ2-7,CASRTSGSNEQYF,TGTGCCAGCCGGACTAGCGGGAGCAACGAGCAGTACTTC
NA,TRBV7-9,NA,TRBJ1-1,CASSLGQAAEAFF,TGTGCCAGCAGCTTAGGGCAGGCAGCTGAAGCTTTCTTT
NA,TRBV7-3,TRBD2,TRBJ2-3,CASSLRGRPITDTQYF,TGTGCCAGCAGCTTACGCGGGAGGCCGATCACAGATACGCAGTATTTT
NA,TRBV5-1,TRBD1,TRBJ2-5,CASSPGTGGSETQYF,TGCGCCAGCAGCCCCGGGACAGGGGGATCAGAGACCCAGTACTTC
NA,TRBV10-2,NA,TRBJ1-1,CASRLGESTEAFF,TGCGCCAGCAGGTTAGGAGAGAGTACTGAAGCTTTCTTT
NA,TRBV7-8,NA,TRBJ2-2,CASSLEVGGTGELFF,TGTGCCAGCAGCTTAGAGGTCGGCGGCACCGGGGAGCTGTTTTTT
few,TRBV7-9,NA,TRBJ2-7,CASSLGGVSYEQYF,TGTGCCAGCAGCTTAGGGGGCGTCTCCTACGAGCAGTACTTC
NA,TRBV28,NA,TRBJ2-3,CATSDTADTQYF,TGTGCCACTTCGGACACGGCAGATACGCAGTATTTT
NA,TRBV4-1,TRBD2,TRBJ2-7,CASSLRGSGGVYEQYF,TGCGCCAGCAGCCTCCGCGGTAGCGGGGGGGTCTACGAGCAGTACTTC
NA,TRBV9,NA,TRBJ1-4,CASSGREGMGEKLFF,TGTGCCAGCAGCGGTAGGGAGGGAATGGGTGAAAAACTGTTTTTT
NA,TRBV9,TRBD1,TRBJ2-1,CASSSEGGTGNNEQFF,TGTGCCAGCAGCTCAGAGGGTGGGACAGGGAACAATGAGCAGTTCTTC
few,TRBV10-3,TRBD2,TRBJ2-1,CAISGLAGGHEQFF,TGTGCCATCAGTGGCTTAGCGGGAGGTCATGAGCAGTTCTTC
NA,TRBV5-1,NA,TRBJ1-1,CASYRGKDTEAFF,TGCGCCTCCTATAGGGGGAAGGACACTGAAGCTTTCTTT
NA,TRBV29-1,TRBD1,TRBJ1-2,CSVPGQGANYGYTF,TGCAGCGTTCCGGGACAGGGAGCTAACTATGGCTACACCTTC
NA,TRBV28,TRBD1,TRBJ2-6,CASSLADRLSSGANVLTF,TGTGCCAGCAGTTTAGCGGACAGGCTGAGCTCTGGGGCCAACGTCCTGACTTTC
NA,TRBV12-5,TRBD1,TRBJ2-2,CASGLVGTGFTGELFF,TGTGCTAGTGGTTTGGTAGGGACAGGGTTCACCGGGGAGCTGTTTTTT
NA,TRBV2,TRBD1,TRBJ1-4,CASRRIAQGASNEKLFF,TGTGCCAGCAGACGCATAGCACAGGGGGCGTCTAATGAAAAACTGTTTTTT
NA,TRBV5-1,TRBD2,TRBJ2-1,CASSFGGSYNEQFF,TGCGCCAGCAGCTTCGGGGGGTCCTACAATGAGCAGTTCTTC
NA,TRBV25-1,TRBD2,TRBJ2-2,CASSDPGRGGTGELFF,TGTGCCAGCAGTGACCCGGGACGGGGGGGCACCGGGGAGCTGTTTTTT
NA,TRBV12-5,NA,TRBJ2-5,CASGQTGTPKETQYF,TGTGCTAGTGGGCAAACAGGAACCCCAAAAGAGACCCAGTACTTC
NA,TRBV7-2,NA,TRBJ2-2,CASSLARTNTGELFF,TGTGCCAGCAGCTTAGCGCGGACGAACACCGGGGAGCTGTTTTTT
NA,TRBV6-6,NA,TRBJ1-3,CASSTGTSGNTIYF,TGTGCCAGCAGTACAGGGACGTCTGGAAACACCATATATTTT
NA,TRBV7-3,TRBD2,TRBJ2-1,CASSLTAGGRDEQFF,TGTGCCAGCAGCTTAACGGCTGGCGGGAGGGATGAGCAGTTCTTC
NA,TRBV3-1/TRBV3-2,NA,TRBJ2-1,CASSPRDTYNEQFF,TGTGCCAGCAGCCCTCGGGATACCTACAATGAGCAGTTCTTC
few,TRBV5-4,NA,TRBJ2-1,CASSPNSPEQFF,TGTGCCAGCAGCCCGAACTCCCCTGAGCAGTTCTTC
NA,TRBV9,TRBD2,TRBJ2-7,CASSVEQGGIYEQYF,TGTGCCAGCAGCGTAGAGCAGGGAGGGATCTACGAGCAGTACTTC
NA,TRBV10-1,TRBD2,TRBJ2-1,CASSETGRASYNEQFF,TGCGCCAGCAGTGAGACCGGGAGGGCCTCCTACAATGAGCAGTTCTTC
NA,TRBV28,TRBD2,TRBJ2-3,CASSLLAGGEDTQYF,TGTGCCAGCAGTTTACTAGCGGGAGGGGAAGATACGCAGTATTTT
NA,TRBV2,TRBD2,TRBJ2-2,CASRQGLAGVAGELFF,TGTGCCAGCAGGCAGGGACTAGCGGGAGTAGCCGGGGAGCTGTTTTTT
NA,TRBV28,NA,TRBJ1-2,CASSFSVQGFYGYTF,TGTGCCAGCAGTTTCAGCGTTCAGGGGTTCTATGGCTACACCTTC
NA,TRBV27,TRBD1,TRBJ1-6,CASRVRTGDSPLHF,TGTGCCAGCAGGGTGAGGACAGGGGATTCACCCCTCCACTTT
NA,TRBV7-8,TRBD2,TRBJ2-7,CASSYGTTSYEQYF,TGTGCCAGCAGCTATGGGACTACCTCTTACGAGCAGTACTTC
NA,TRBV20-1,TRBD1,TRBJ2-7,CSASPGTGGYEQYF,TGCAGTGCTAGTCCCGGGACAGGGGGCTACGAGCAGTACTTC
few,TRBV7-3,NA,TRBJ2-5,CASSPSGLSHRETQYF,TGTGCCAGCAGTCCATCGGGACTTTCCCACCGGGAGACCCAGTACTTC
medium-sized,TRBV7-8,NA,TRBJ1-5,CASSSGHSGSNQPQHF,TGTGCCAGCAGCTCTGGCCACTCAGGTAGCAATCAGCCCCAGCATTTT
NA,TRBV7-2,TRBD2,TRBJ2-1,CASSFPTSGGNNEQFF,TGTGCCAGCAGCTTCCCGACTAGCGGAGGGAACAATGAGCAGTTCTTC
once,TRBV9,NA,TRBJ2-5,CASSVAGAYQETQYF,TGTGCCAGCAGCGTAGCGGGAGCTTACCAAGAGACCCAGTACTTC
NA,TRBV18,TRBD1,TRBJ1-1,CASSPPGQGNTEAFF,TGTGCCAGCTCACCCCCCGGACAGGGGAATACTGAAGCTTTCTTT
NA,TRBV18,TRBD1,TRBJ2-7,CASRDRFYEQYF,TGTGCCAGTCGGGACAGGTTTTACGAGCAGTACTTC